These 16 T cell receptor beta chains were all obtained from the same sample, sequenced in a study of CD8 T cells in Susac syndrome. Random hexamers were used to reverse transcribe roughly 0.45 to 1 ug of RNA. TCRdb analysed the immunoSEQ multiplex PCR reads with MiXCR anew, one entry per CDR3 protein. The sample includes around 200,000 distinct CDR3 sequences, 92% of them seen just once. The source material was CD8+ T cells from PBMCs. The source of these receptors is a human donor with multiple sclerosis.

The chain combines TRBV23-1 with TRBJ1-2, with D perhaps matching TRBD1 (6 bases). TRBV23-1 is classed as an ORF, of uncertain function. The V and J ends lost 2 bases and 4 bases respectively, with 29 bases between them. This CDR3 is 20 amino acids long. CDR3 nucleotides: TGCGCCAGCAGTCAAAATCCCGAACGAGAGGGCAGGGGAAGTTCCTATGGCTACACCTTC. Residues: CASSQNPEREGRGSSYGYTF.

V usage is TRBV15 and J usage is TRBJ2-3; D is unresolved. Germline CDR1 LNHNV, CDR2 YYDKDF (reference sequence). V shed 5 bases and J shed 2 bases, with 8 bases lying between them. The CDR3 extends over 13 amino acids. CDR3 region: CATSGRVTDTQYF. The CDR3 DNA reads TGTGCCACCAGCGGAAGGGTCACAGATACGCAGTATTTT. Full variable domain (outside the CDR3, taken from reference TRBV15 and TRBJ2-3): DAMVIQNPRYQVTQFGKPVTLSCSQTLNHNVMYWYQQKSSQAPKLLFHYYDKDFNNEADTPDNFQSRRPNTSFCFLDIRSPGLGDTAMYLCATSGRVTDTQYFGPGTRLTVL.

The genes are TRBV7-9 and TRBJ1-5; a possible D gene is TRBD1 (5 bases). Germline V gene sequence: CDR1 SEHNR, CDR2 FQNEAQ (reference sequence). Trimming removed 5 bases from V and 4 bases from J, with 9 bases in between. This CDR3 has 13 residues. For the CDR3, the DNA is TGTGCCAGCAGCCCAGGGACTAATCAGCCCCAGCATTTT. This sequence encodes CASSPGTNQPQHF.

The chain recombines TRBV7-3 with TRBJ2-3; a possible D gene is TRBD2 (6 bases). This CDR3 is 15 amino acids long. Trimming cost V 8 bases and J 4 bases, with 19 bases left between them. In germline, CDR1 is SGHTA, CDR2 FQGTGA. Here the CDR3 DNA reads TGTGCCAGCTATTTCGTCGGGGAGCGGGCAGATACGCAGTATTTT. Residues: CASYFVGERADTQYF.

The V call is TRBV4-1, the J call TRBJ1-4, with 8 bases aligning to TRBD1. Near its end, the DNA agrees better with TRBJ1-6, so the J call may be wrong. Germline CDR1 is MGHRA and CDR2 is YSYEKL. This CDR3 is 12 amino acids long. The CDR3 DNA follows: TGCGCCAGCAGCCAACCCTGGACAGGGCTCCACTTT. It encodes CASSQPWTGLHF.

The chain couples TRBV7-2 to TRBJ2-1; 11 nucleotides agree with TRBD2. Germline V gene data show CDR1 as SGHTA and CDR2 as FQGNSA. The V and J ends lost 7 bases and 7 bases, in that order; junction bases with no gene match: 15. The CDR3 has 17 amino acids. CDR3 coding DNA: TGTGCCAGCACCTCACACCCGTTCTTAGCGGGGGGGAATGAGCAGTTCTTC. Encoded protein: CASTSHPFLAGGNEQFF.

As DNA, the CDR3 is TGCAGCGTTGCGGAAGGGGCAAACACCATATATTTT. It specifies CSVAEGANTIYF. This chain uses TRBV29-1 with TRBJ1-3; tentatively, D is TRBD1 (5 bases). From germline, CDR1 is SQVTM and CDR2 ANQGSEA. V gave up 4 bases and J gave up 6 bases, with 10 bases separating them. The CDR3 totals 12 residues.

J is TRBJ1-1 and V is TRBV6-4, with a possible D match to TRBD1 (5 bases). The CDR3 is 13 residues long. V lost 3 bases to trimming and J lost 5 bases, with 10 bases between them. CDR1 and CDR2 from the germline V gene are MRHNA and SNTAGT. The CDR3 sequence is CASSENGATEAFF. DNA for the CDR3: TGTGCCAGCAGTGAGAACGGGGCTACTGAAGCTTTCTTT.

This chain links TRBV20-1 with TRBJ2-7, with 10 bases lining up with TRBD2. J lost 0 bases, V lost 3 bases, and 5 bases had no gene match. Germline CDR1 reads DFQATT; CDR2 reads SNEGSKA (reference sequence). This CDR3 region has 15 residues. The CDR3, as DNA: TGCAGTGCTAGTCCACTAGCGGGGATCTCCTACGAGCAGTACTTC. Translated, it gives CSASPLAGISYEQYF.

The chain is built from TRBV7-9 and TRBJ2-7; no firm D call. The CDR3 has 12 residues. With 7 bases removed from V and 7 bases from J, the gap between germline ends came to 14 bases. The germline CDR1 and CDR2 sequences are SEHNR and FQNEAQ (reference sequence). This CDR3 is CASTTPMGEQYF. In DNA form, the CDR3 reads TGTGCCAGCACCACCCCGATGGGGGAGCAGTACTTC.

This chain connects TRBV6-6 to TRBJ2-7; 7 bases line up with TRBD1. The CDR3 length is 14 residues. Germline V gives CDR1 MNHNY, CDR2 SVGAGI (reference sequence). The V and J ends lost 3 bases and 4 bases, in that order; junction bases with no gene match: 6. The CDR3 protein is CASSYGTAVYEQYF. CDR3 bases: TGTGCCAGCAGTTATGGGACAGCCGTTTACGAGCAGTACTTC.

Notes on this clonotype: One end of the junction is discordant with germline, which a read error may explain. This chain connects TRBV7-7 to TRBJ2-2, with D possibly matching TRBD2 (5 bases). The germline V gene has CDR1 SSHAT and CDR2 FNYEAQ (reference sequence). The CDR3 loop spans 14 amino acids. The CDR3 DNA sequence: TGTGCTAGCAGCCGAGGGCGGAACACCGGGGAGCTGTTTTTT. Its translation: CASSRGRNTGELFF. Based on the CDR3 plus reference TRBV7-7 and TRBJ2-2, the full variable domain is GAGVSQSPRYKVTKRGQDVTLRCDPISSHATLYWYQQALGQGPEFLTYFNYEAQPDKSGLPSDRFSAERPEGSISTLTIQRTEQRDSAMYRCASSRGRNTGELFFGEGSRLTVL.

The CDR3 sequence: CAWGTSRWTEAFF. The CDR3 region has the DNA TGTGCCTGGGGGACATCGAGATGGACTGAAGCTTTCTTT. The chain is built from TRBV30 and TRBJ1-1; tentatively, D is TRBD1 (6 bases). Germline CDR1 and CDR2: GTSNPN and SVGIG (reference sequence). The ends were cut back, 5 bases at V and 5 bases at J, with 15 bases in the middle. This CDR3 is 13 amino acids long.

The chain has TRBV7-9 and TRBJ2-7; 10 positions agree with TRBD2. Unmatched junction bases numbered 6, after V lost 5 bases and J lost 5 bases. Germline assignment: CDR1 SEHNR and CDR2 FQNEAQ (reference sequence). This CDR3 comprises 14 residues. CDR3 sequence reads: CASSPSGRTDEQYF. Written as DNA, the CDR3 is TGTGCCAGCAGCCCTAGCGGGAGAACCGACGAGCAGTACTTC.

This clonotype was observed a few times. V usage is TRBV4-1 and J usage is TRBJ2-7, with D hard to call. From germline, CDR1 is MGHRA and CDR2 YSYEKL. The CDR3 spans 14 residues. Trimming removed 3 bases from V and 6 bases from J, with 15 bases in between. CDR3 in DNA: TGCGCCAGCAGCCACGTTGGGCCCCTCGTCGAGCAGTACTTC. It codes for CASSHVGPLVEQYF.

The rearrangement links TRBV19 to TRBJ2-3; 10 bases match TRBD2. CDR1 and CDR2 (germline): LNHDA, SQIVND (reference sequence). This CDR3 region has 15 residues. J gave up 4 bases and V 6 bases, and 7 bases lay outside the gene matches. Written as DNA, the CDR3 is TGTGCCAGTAGCGATCTAGCGGGAGTAGCAGATACGCAGTATTTT. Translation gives CASSDLAGVADTQYF.